This paragraph covers one T cell receptor beta chain sequence. Its antigen is as yet unknown. TCRdb's copy holds only in-frame clones and misses some; the assay was immunoSEQ multiplex PCR. The sample lists 150,000 to 200,000 clones; around 94% were seen once. This sample is part of a study of T cell responses to AZD1222 COVID-19 vaccine. Germline V gene lookup returns CDR1 LNHDA and CDR2 SQIVND (reference sequence). The CDR3 is 16 amino acids. V was clipped by 1 base and J by 0 bases, with 10 bases between them. Findings and limits, study-wide: Of the AZD1222 recipients, only six were seropositive at baseline.

This receptor was obtained from an adult in good health. This chain links TRBV19 with TRBJ1-5, with D unresolved. Here the sequenced sample was peripheral blood, taken on day 0 of AZD1222 vaccination. CDR3 in amino acids: CASSIGRLYSNQPQHF. For the CDR3, the DNA is TGTGCCAGTAGTATAGGACGGCTTTATAGCAATCAGCCCCAGCATTTT.